These 16 T cell receptor beta chains were all obtained from the same sample, sequenced in a study of STAT5B mutations in CD4+ large granular lymphocyte leukemia. Sequencing used immunoSEQ multiplex PCR; TCRdb keeps in-frame clones, though not all of them. The sample consists of approximately 34,000 clones, around 67% of them appearing once. Sample: CD4+ T cells from blood buffy coats. The receptors derive from a human donor in good health.

This chain links TRBV30 with TRBJ2-1; 8 bases are shared with TRBD2. This CDR3 has 13 residues. Germline V gives CDR1 GTSNPN, CDR2 SVGIG (reference sequence). After removal of 3 bases from V and 11 bases from J, the junction contained 9 bases not matched to a gene. The chain's CDR3 is CAWRTGGGGQQFF. CDR3 in DNA: TGTGCCTGGAGGACCGGGGGGGGAGGCCAGCAGTTCTTC.

The V call is TRBV7-2, the J call TRBJ2-7; TRBD1 matches at 9 bases. The CDR3 consists of 14 residues. V shed 3 bases and J 4 bases; nucleotides not matched to a gene: 4. Germline V lookup: CDR1 SGHTA, CDR2 FQGNSA. The CDR3 here is CASSLGTGLYEQYF. The CDR3 nucleotides are TGTGCCAGCAGCTTGGGGACAGGGCTTTACGAGCAGTACTTC. Combining the CDR3 with reference TRBV7-2 and TRBJ2-7 gives the whole variable domain GAGVSQSPSNKVTEKGKDVELRCDPISGHTALYWYRQSLGQGLEFLIYFQGNSAPDKSGLPSDRFSAERTGGSVSTLTIQRTQQEDSAVYLCASSLGTGLYEQYFGPGTRLTVT.

The rearrangement links TRBV28 to TRBJ1-1; 7 bases are shared with TRBD1. The ends lost 7 bases at V and 3 bases at J; junction bases unmatched: 11. The germline CDR1 and CDR2 sequences are MDHEN and SYDVKM. The CDR3 length is 15 residues. The CDR3 here is CASTQPAGGYTEAFF. CDR3 bases: TGTGCCAGCACCCAACCGGCAGGGGGATACACTGAAGCTTTCTTT.

This clone was detected only once. The chain carries TRBV5-6 and TRBJ1-5; the D gene is possibly TRBD1 (5 bases). This CDR3 is built from 15 residues. Trimming pared 4 bases from V and 7 bases from J, leaving 18 bases between. Germline V gene lookup returns CDR1 SGHDT and CDR2 YYEEEE. The CDR3 spells CASSRAPGQEQPQHF. For the CDR3, the DNA is TGTGCCAGCAGCCGGGCCCCGGGGCAAGAGCAGCCCCAGCATTTT.

The CDR3 DNA sequence: TGTGCCAGCAGTTTATTCTCCCTCGTAACCGGGGAGCTGTTTTTT. It encodes CASSLFSLVTGELFF. This chain uses TRBV27 with TRBJ2-2; D gene unclear. The V end lost 1 base, the J end lost 5 bases, and 11 bases lay between the germline ends. Germline V gives CDR1 MNHEY, CDR2 SMNVEV (reference sequence). The CDR3 runs to 15 residues.

The rearrangement joins TRBV7-2 to TRBJ1-1; D unclear. V lost 1 base and J 4 bases, leaving 10 bases between the germline ends. Germline loops: CDR1 SGHTA, CDR2 FQGNSA. CDR3 length equals 14 residues. CDR3 DNA: TGTGCCAGCAGCTTAGGCCCCCCGGGCACTGAAGCTTTCTTT. This encodes CASSLGPPGTEAFF.

This rearrangement joins TRBV29-1 to TRBJ2-7; D remains unclear. V lost 3 bases and J lost 2, with 8 bases in between. From germline, CDR1 is SQVTM and CDR2 ANQGSEA. The CDR3 length is 12 residues. The CDR3 here is CSVEVPPYEQYF. The CDR3 region has the DNA TGCAGCGTTGAGGTCCCGCCCTACGAGCAGTACTTC.

This rearrangement joins TRBV7-2 to TRBJ1-1; D may be TRBD1 (6 bases). Trimming left V 5 bases short and J 4 bases short, with 14 bases between. The CDR3 consists of 14 residues. The germline V gene encodes CDR1 SGHTA and CDR2 FQGNSA. The CDR3 region has the DNA TGTGCCAGCAGCCAAGACAGGATGGTCACTGAAGCTTTCTTT. Its translation: CASSQDRMVTEAFF.

V is TRBV5-1 and J is TRBJ1-2; D gene uncertain. This CDR3 spans 15 amino acids. V lost 0 bases, J lost 5 bases, and 14 bases lay in between. Per the germline V gene, CDR1 is SGHRS and CDR2 is YFSETQ. The CDR3 sequence: CASSLEAGSIYGYTF. In DNA form, the CDR3 reads TGCGCCAGCAGCTTGGAAGCAGGTTCCATATATGGCTACACCTTC.

This chain uses TRBV4-3 with TRBJ2-1, with D tentatively TRBD2 (6 bases). V gave up 0 bases and J gave up 4 bases, with 16 bases separating them. Germline V gene data show CDR1 as LGHNA and CDR2 as YSLEER. The length of the CDR3 is 17 residues. CDR3 residues: CASSQDLMRGLYNEQFF. The CDR3 region has the DNA TGCGCCAGCAGCCAAGATTTAATGCGGGGATTATACAATGAGCAGTTCTTC.

The V call is TRBV19, the J call TRBJ1-1, with D possibly being TRBD1 (5 bases). V was clipped by 8 bases and J by 5 bases, with 15 bases between them. Germline V CDR1 and CDR2: LNHDA, SQIVND (reference sequence). CDR3 size: 13 residues. CDR3 nucleotides: TGTGCCAGTCAGGAGGACACCCTAACTGAAGCTTTCTTT. As protein: CASQEDTLTEAFF.

CDR3 coding DNA: TGTGCCAGCAGCGGGGTGGGGGCGCGGTCACCCCTCCACTTT. Translating gives CASSGVGARSPLHF. This chain links TRBV6-6 with TRBJ1-6; TRBD1 is a possible D gene (6 bases). CDR3 length: 14 residues. From germline, CDR1 is MNHNY and CDR2 SVGAGI (reference sequence). The V and J ends lost 6 bases and 10 bases respectively, with 16 bases between them.

The V call is TRBV5-4, the J call TRBJ1-1; TRBD1 matches at 7 bases. After removal of 0 bases from V and 0 bases from J, the junction contained 8 bases not matched to a gene. The CDR3 is 17 amino acids. In germline, CDR1 is SGHNT, CDR2 YYREEE (reference sequence). CDR3 region: CASSLGTGRGMNTEAFF. In DNA, the CDR3 is TGTGCCAGCAGCTTGGGGACAGGTCGGGGGATGAACACTGAAGCTTTCTTT. The variable domain in full, with the rest retrieved from reference TRBV5-4 and TRBJ1-1, is ETGVTQSPTHLIKTRGQQVTLRCSSQSGHNTVSWYQQALGQGPQFIFQYYREEENGRGNFPPRFSGLQFPNYSSELNVNALELDDSALYLCASSLGTGRGMNTEAFFGQGTRLTVV.

The J gene is TRBJ2-5, the V gene TRBV6-5; D is possibly TRBD2 (6 bases). Germline-derived CDR1 and CDR2 are MNHEY and SVGAGI. With 2 bases removed from V and 5 bases from J, the gap between germline ends came to 9 bases. The CDR3 covers 13 residues. The CDR3 bases are TGTGCCAGCAGTTACGCGGGGCTCGAGACCCAGTACTTC. This sequence encodes CASSYAGLETQYF.

The chain has TRBV5-6 and TRBJ2-5; 9 nucleotides line up with TRBD1. With 3 bases clipped from V and 5 bases from J, the junction kept 11 bases outside the gene matches. The CDR3 is 16 residues long. Per germline, CDR1 SGHDT and CDR2 YYEEEE. CDR3 amino acids: CASSSLPGQGWETQYF. DNA of the CDR3: TGTGCCAGCAGCTCGCTGCCGGGACAGGGTTGGGAGACCCAGTACTTC.

The chain carries TRBV6-6 and TRBJ2-7, with a possible D match to TRBD1 (6 bases). Germline CDR1 and CDR2: MNHNY and SVGAGI (reference sequence). There are 15 residues in the CDR3. Trimming took off 7 bases at V and 3 bases at J, with 19 bases between the two ends. The CDR3 DNA reads as TGTGCCAGCAATCTAATAGTGGGACACCGCTACGAGCAGTACTTC. The encoded protein is CASNLIVGHRYEQYF.